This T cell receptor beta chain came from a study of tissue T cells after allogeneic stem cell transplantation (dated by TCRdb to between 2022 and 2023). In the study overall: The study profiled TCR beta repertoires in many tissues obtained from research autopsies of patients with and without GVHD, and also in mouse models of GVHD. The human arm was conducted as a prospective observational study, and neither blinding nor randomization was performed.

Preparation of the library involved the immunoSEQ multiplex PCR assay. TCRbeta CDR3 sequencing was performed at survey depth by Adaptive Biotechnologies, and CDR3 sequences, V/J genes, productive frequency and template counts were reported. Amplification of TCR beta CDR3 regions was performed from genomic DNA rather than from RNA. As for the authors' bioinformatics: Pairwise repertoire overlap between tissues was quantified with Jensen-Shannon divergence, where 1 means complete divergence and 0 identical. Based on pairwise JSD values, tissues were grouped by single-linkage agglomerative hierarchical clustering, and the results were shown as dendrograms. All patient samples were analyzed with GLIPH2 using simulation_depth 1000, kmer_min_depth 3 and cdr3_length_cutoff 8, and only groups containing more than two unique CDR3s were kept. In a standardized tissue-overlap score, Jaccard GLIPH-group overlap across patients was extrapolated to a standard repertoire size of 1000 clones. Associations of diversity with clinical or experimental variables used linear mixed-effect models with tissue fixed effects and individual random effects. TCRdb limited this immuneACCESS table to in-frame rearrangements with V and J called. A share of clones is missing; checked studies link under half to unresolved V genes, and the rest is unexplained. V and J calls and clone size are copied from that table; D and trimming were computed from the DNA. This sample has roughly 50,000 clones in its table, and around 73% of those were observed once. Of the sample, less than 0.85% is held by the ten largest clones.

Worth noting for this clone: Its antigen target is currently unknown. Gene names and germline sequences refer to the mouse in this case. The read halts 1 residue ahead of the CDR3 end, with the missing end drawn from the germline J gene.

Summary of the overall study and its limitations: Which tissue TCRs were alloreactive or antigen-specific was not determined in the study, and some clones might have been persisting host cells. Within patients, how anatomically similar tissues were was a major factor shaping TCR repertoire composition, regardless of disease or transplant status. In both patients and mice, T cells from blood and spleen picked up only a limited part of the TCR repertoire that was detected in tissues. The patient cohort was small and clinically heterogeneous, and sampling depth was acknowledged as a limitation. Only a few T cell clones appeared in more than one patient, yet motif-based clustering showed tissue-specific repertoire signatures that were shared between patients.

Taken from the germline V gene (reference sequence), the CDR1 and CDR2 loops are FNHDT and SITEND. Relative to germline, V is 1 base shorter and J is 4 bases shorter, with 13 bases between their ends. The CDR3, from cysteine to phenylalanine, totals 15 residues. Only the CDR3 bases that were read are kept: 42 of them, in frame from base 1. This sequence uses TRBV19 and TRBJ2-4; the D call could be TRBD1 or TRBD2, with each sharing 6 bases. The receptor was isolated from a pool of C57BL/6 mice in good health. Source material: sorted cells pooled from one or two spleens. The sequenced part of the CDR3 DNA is TGTGCCAGCAGTATATGGGGGCGCGGAGAAAACACCTTGTAC. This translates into CASSIWGRGENTLY. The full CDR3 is CASSIWGRGENTLYF.